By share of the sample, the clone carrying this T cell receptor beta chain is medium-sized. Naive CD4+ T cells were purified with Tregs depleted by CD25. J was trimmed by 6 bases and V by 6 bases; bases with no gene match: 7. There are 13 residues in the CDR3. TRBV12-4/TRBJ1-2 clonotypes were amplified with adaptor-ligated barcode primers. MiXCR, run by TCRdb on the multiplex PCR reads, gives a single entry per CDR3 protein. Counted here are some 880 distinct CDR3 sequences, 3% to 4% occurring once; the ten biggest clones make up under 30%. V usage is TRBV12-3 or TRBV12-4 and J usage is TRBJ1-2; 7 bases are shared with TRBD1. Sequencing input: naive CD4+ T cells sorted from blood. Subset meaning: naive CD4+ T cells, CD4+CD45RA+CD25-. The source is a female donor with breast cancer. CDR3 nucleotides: TGTGCCAGCAGCTCACAGGGGATTGATGGCTACACCTTC. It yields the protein CASSSQGIDGYTF.